Only a few counts were recorded for the clone carrying this T cell receptor (beta chain). One entry per CDR3 protein, called by TCRdb with MiXCR from the 5' RACE reads. This table holds about 320,000 distinct CDR3 sequences, 9.5% to 12% found once. The data stem from a study of T cells after yellow fever vaccination. Germline lookup yields CDR1 SGHRS and CDR2 YFSETQ. The CDR3 has 15 residues. Deletions cut 0 bases from V and 0 bases from J, with 9 bases between. The clonotype comes from a man between 18 and 29 years old who received the YFV17D yellow fever vaccine. The material was CD4+ T cells sorted from PBMCs, obtained 45 days after the yellow fever booster vaccination. The chain links TRBV5-1 to TRBJ2-5; a possible D gene is TRBD2 (6 bases). CDR3 DNA sequence: TGCGCCAGCAGCTTGGGGGGGGAGTACCAAGAGACCCAGTACTTC. This translates into CASSLGGEYQETQYF.